Presented here are 4 T cell receptor beta chains from one specimen sequenced in a study of human T cells and chemical hapten exposure. TCRdb re-derived calls from the RACE reads in MiXCR, one entry per CDR3 protein. The repertoire includes approximately 86,000 distinct CDR3 sequences, approximately 10% of them detected once, and 1% to 1.2% sits in the top ten. Indicated time point: patch test 3, about 24 weeks after DPC sensitization. The treatment was: therapeutic diphenylcyclopropenone sensitization with weekly scalp DPC. This specimen was whole blood, taken in connection with sensitization to the hapten diphenylcyclopropenone (DPC). These receptors all stem from a young woman with alopecia areata. Some clones in this sample may be carry-over from other donors' samples.

This clonotype showed up many times. The J gene is TRBJ2-1, the V gene TRBV12-3 or TRBV12-4; the D is unclear. The CDR3 sequence is 13 residues long. Trimming took 3 bases from V and 5 from J, leaving 8 bases between them. The CDR3 nucleotides read TGTGCCAGCAGTTTTGGACGGGACAATGAGCAGTTCTTC. Translating it yields CASSFGRDNEQFF.

This clonotype was seen repeatedly, ten times or more. The genes are TRBV29-1 and TRBJ2-7; unclear D gene. CDR3 size: 13 residues. CDR1 and CDR2 from the germline V gene are SQVTM and ANQGSEA. V was pared by 3 bases and J by 2 bases, with 11 bases between. This CDR3 reads CSVESGGPYEQYF. The DNA for the CDR3 is TGCAGCGTTGAGTCGGGTGGGCCCTACGAGCAGTACTTC.

This clonotype was seen at least ten times. The V gene is TRBV9, the J gene TRBJ2-5; TRBD1 matches at 7 bases. V shed 3 bases and J 5 bases; nucleotides not matched to a gene: 7. The CDR3 runs to 14 residues. From germline, CDR1 is SGDLS and CDR2 YYNGEE. The CDR3 sequence is CASSGQGRRETQYF. CDR3 coding DNA: TGTGCCAGCAGCGGACAGGGACGGCGGGAGACCCAGTACTTC.

In its sample, this clonotype was seen many times. The CDR3: CASRRDNYQPQHF. The CDR3 DNA reads TGTGCCAGCAGGAGGGACAACTATCAGCCCCAGCATTTT. The rearrangement joins TRBV2 to TRBJ1-5; D may be TRBD1 (6 bases). With 6 bases removed from V and 5 bases from J, the gap between germline ends came to 11 bases. Germline V gene lookup returns CDR1 SNHLY and CDR2 FYNNEI. This CDR3 region has 13 residues. The variable domain in full, completed from reference TRBV2 and TRBJ1-5, reads EPEVTQTPSHQVTQMGQEVILRCVPISNHLYFYWYRQILGQKVEFLVSFYNNEISEKSEIFDDQFSVERPDGSNFTLKIRSTKLEDSAMYFCASRRDNYQPQHFGDGTRLSIL.